This entry is about one T cell receptor beta chain. The sample is drawn from a study of blood T cell repertoires in COVID-19. Generated by immunoSEQ multiplex PCR, the TCRdb table keeps only in-frame clones and is missing some. The profile shows a few hundred thousand clones, around 89% of them singletons. The CDR3 extends over 13 amino acids. Germline CDR1 reads SNHLY; CDR2 reads FYNNEI. Trimming cost V 3 bases and J 7 bases, with 10 bases left between them. In Cohort 3, a recovered donor had either two negative PCRs, clearance, or symptom resolution. The receptor comes from a woman between 18 and 29 years old who had recovered from COVID-19. This chain connects TRBV2 to TRBJ2-1; D ambiguous. Sequencing was carried out using PBMCs or T cells enriched from blood (not recorded which). This chain's CDR3 is CASSDLFSNEQFF. The CDR3 nucleotides read TGTGCCAGCAGTGACCTCTTTAGTAATGAGCAGTTCTTC.